This TCR beta chain was recovered during a study of blood T cells in healthy people across ages. A minimum of 6.5 million PBMCs was isolated per sample. A sample-barcoded 5' primer and a J-beta primer mix were used in a second PCR of roughly 7 to 12 cycles. A tag from a template-switch adaptor with 12 random nucleotides marked each cDNA molecule. TCRdb recomputed calls from the 5' RACE reads with MiXCR, one row per CDR3 protein. The data show more than 900,000 distinct CDR3 sequences, roughly 29% seen once. About this clonotype itself: Its antigen remains unidentified.

Study conclusions and caveats: Naive T cell percentage showed a strong correlation with TCR beta diversity. Measured against age, TCR beta diversity per million T cells decreased in a roughly linear manner.

V dropped 4 bases and J dropped 7; count of bases not matched to a gene: 11. The germline gives CDR1 SGHRS, CDR2 YFSETQ. The CDR3 is made up of 15 amino acids. These data were also filed under a second study, of T cells of mothers and their children.

The V call is TRBV5-1, the J call TRBJ1-5; 7 nucleotides match TRBD1. The sample taken for sequencing was blood. The sequence came from a woman aged 40 to 50 in good health. CDR3 in amino acids: CASSPGPATGQPQHF. The CDR3, as DNA: TGCGCCAGCAGCCCAGGGCCGGCGACAGGGCAGCCCCAGCATTTT.